The T cell receptor (beta chain) under discussion was sequenced for a study of blood T cell repertoires in COVID-19. About the research overall: Collection of acute and convalescent COVID-19 samples took place in the United States, Italy and Spain. T cells, B-cell-depleted T cells, or PBMCs supplied cDNA or gDNA.

Original processing notes: Using reference gene primer amplification, nucleated cell counts were estimated. The data were produced by immunoSEQ multiplex PCR, yet TCRdb's version contains in-frame clones alone and is incomplete. The V and J calls and clone size come from that table; D and trimming were worked out from the DNA. The sample holds around 300,000 clones, approximately 86% seen once. Per the germline V gene, CDR1 is SEHNR and CDR2 is FQNEAQ (reference sequence). J gave up 3 bases and V 3 bases, and 11 bases lay outside the gene matches. The CDR3 has 17 residues. This TCR was recovered from a woman aged 45-65 years with active or convalescent COVID-19. The sequencing input was peripheral blood. The rearrangement joins TRBV7-9 to TRBJ2-7, with 10 bases that match TRBD2. Written as DNA, the CDR3 is TGTGCCAGCAGCTTCGGTACAGCTAGCGGGAGTTTCTACGAGCAGTACTTC. This gives the protein CASSFGTASGSFYEQYF. The full variable domain, with the rest looked up from reference TRBV7-9 and TRBJ2-7, is DTGVSQNPRHKITKRGQNVTFRCDPISEHNRLYWYRQTLGQGPEFLTYFQNEAQLEKSRLLSDRFSAERPKGSFSTLEIQRTEQGDSAMYLCASSFGTASGSFYEQYFGPGTRLTVT.